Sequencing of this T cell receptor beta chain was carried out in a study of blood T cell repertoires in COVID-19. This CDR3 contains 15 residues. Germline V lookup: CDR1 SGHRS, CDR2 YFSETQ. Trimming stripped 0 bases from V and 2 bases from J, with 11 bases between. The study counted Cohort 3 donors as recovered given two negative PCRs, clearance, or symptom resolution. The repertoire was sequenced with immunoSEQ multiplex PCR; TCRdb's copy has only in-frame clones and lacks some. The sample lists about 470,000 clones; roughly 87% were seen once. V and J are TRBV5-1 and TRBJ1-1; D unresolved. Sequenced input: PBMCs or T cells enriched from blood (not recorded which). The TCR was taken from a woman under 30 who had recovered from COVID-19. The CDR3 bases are TGCGCCAGCAGCTTGGACAGCAACATTAACACTGAAGCTTTCTTT. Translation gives CASSLDSNINTEAFF.